Described below is a single T cell receptor beta chain sequence and its context. In the authors' workflow: Using reference gene primer amplification, nucleated cell counts were estimated. The assay was immunoSEQ multiplex PCR, and TCRdb's table has in-frame clones only and misses some. V and J calls and clone size follow that table, whereas D and trimming were derived from the DNA. The sample lists about 88,000 clones, around nine tenths occurring once. V lost 4 bases and J 6 bases, leaving 13 bases between the germline ends. There are 14 residues in the CDR3. CDR1 SEHNR and CDR2 FQNEAQ come from the germline V gene (reference sequence). These data come from a study of blood T cell repertoires in COVID-19.

The rearrangement uses TRBV7-9 and TRBJ2-1; D is undetermined. The TCR originated in a woman of 80 years or more with acute or convalescent COVID-19. Sequenced input: peripheral blood. CDR3 nucleotides: TGTGCCAGCAGCTCAGCCCCGATGGCCAATGAGCAGTTCTTC. Translation gives CASSSAPMANEQFF.